The sequence of this T cell receptor (beta chain) was determined in a study of T cell responses to AZD1222 COVID-19 vaccine. Study-level information: The study pooled second doses at about 4 or about 12 weeks. Study-wide results and limits: Most donors were white British and more were female, and clonal diversity was possibly underestimated.

The CDR3 contains 11 residues. The germline V gene encodes CDR1 SQVTM and CDR2 ANQGSEA. Trimming removed 0 bases from V and 10 bases from J, with 9 bases in between. Assay used: immunoSEQ multiplex PCR; TCRdb lists only in-frame clones, some missing. The table has more than 100,000 clones, approximately 86% seen once; the top ten hold 2.4%. Details on this clone: The target antigen is unknown.

The chain employs TRBV29-1 and TRBJ1-1; no clear D. The material was peripheral blood, obtained on day 0 of AZD1222 vaccination. The TCR comes from an adult in good health. The CDR3 is CSVEDLGRAFF. The CDR3 DNA reads as TGCAGCGTTGAAGATCTCGGGAGAGCTTTCTTT.